One and the same sample provided the 18 T cell receptor beta chains below, sequenced in a study of T cell responses to AZD1222 COVID-19 vaccine. Sequencing was performed with immunoSEQ multiplex PCR; in TCRdb, only in-frame clones are kept and a portion is missing. The table records approximately 180,000 clones, 85% to 90% of them present only once. The input for sequencing was peripheral blood, taken on day 0 of AZD1222 vaccination. Every receptor here comes from an adult in good health.

This chain links TRBV7-3 with TRBJ2-1; D gene unclear. This CDR3 has 12 amino acids. Germline CDR1 is SGHTA and CDR2 is FQGTGA. Trimming pared 1 base from V and 10 bases from J, leaving 8 bases between. The CDR3 coding sequence is TGTGCCAGCAGCTTAAATTTGGGGGAGCAGTTCTTC. This sequence encodes CASSLNLGEQFF.

The chain combines TRBV29-1 with TRBJ1-1; 7 bases align to TRBD1. This CDR3 contains 13 residues. Germline values: CDR1 SQVTM, CDR2 ANQGSEA. V dropped 2 bases and J dropped 4; count of bases not matched to a gene: 4. CDR3 amino acids: CSVEFTGATEAFF. CDR3 nucleotide sequence: TGCAGCGTTGAATTTACAGGGGCCACTGAAGCTTTCTTT. Based on the CDR3 plus reference TRBV29-1 and TRBJ1-1, the full variable domain is SAVISQKPSRDICQRGTSLTIQCQVDSQVTMMFWYRQQPGQSLTLIATANQGSEATYESGFVIDKFPISRPNLTFSTLTVSNMSPEDSSIYLCSVEFTGATEAFFGQGTRLTVV.

This rearrangement joins TRBV2 to TRBJ2-5, with TRBD1 matching 7 bases. The V and J ends lost 6 bases and 3 bases, in that order; junction bases with no gene match: 10. This CDR3 region has 15 residues. Per the germline V gene, CDR1 is SNHLY and CDR2 is FYNNEI. The CDR3, as DNA: TGTGCCAGCAGAGTCCAAGACAGGGTGGAAGAGACCCAGTACTTC. This gives the protein CASRVQDRVEETQYF.

In this sample, this clone turned up once. CDR3 amino acids: CASSLEVAGGTEQYF. For the CDR3, the DNA is TGTGCCAGCAGTTTAGAGGTAGCGGGGGGGACGGAGCAGTATTTT. The gene calls are TRBV28 and TRBJ2-3; TRBD2 matches 11 bases. The J segment lost 11 bases and the V segment lost 2 bases, leaving 9 bases of the junction unmatched. CDR3 length equals 15 residues. CDR1 MDHEN and CDR2 SYDVKM come from the germline V gene.

The rearrangement uses TRBV11-2 and TRBJ2-7; D gene uncertain. With 5 bases removed from V and 7 bases from J, the gap between germline ends came to 9 bases. This CDR3 has 11 residues. The germline CDR1 and CDR2 sequences are SGHAT and FQNNGV. The CDR3 loop is CASSPDGEQYF. For the CDR3, the DNA is TGTGCCAGCAGCCCGGACGGGGAGCAGTACTTC.

Concerning this clone: Germline is not matched at one junction end, which may reflect a read error. This sample also contains other DNA sequences that code for the same CDR3. The chain is built from TRBV24-1 and TRBJ1-5; D gene ambiguous. This CDR3 spans 16 amino acids. The V gene's germline CDR1 is KGHDR and CDR2 SFDVKD. CDR3 in amino acids: CATSDSQQLGNQPQHF. As DNA, the CDR3 is TGTGCCACCAGCGATTCTCAACAGCTCGGCAATCAGCCCCAGCATTTT.

The J gene is TRBJ2-1, the V gene TRBV6-5; 8 positions match TRBD1. Trimming took 8 bases from V and 6 from J; bases not matched to a gene: 12. CDR1 and CDR2 from the germline V gene are MNHEY and SVGAGI. The CDR3 is 15 residues long. CDR3 protein: CASPYSPTGGNEQFF. The CDR3 bases are TGTGCCAGCCCCTACTCCCCAACAGGGGGCAATGAGCAGTTCTTC.

This sequence joins TRBV11-1 and TRBJ1-2, with D uncertain. Germline CDR1 SGHAT, CDR2 FQDESV (reference sequence). The V end lost 2 bases, the J end lost 6 bases, and 10 bases lay between the germline ends. This CDR3 spans 13 amino acids. Here the CDR3 reads CASSLSGIHGYTF. The CDR3 DNA reads as TGTGCCAGCAGCTTATCGGGGATACATGGCTACACCTTC. The whole variable domain, filled in from reference TRBV11-1 and TRBJ1-2, reads EAEVAQSPRYKITEKSQAVAFWCDPISGHATLYWYRQILGQGPELLVQFQDESVVDDSQLPKDRFSAERLKGVDSTLKIQPAELGDSAMYLCASSLSGIHGYTFGSGTRLTVV.

This rearrangement joins TRBV5-1 to TRBJ1-1; tentatively, D is TRBD1 (6 bases). In germline, CDR1 is SGHRS, CDR2 YFSETQ. Trimming pared 0 bases from V and 0 bases from J, leaving 15 bases between. The CDR3 covers 17 residues. The CDR3 bases are TGCGCCAGCAGCTTGGTGGGCGGACAGTCGATGAACACTGAAGCTTTCTTT. Translation gives CASSLVGGQSMNTEAFF.

This clone was seen at least ten times. This rearrangement joins TRBV28 to TRBJ2-3; maybe TRBD1 (5 bases). This CDR3 contains 16 residues. Trimming removed 9 bases at V and 3 bases at J, with 22 bases between. Germline-derived CDR1 and CDR2 are MDHEN and SYDVKM. The CDR3 spells CASQSRSRVLTDTQYF. Written as DNA, the CDR3 is TGTGCCAGTCAATCCCGCTCCAGGGTATTAACAGATACGCAGTATTTT.

This clone was observed a few times. This chain joins TRBV2 and TRBJ1-6; a weak D match, TRBD1 (5 bases). The CDR3 spans 17 residues. Germline-derived CDR1 and CDR2 are SNHLY and FYNNEI. Trimming took off 6 bases at V and 3 bases at J, with 18 bases between the two ends. The CDR3 protein is CASRNIPGAHYNSPLHF. The CDR3 DNA sequence: TGTGCCAGCAGAAATATTCCCGGGGCTCACTATAATTCACCCCTCCACTTT.

The rearrangement links TRBV7-9 to TRBJ1-5, with 11 bases aligning to TRBD1. This CDR3 region has 17 residues. V was clipped by 3 bases and J by 7 bases; unmatched bases: 11. Germline V gene sequence: CDR1 SEHNR, CDR2 FQNEAQ (reference sequence). The CDR3 loop reads CASSFDGTGGVYQPQHF. In DNA, the CDR3 is TGTGCCAGCAGCTTCGACGGGACAGGGGGAGTGTACCAGCCCCAGCATTTT.

The chain carries TRBV28 and TRBJ1-2; D might be TRBD1 (5 bases). V was cut by 5 bases and J by 5 bases, with 18 bases left in between. CDR1 is MDHEN, CDR2 SYDVKM, per germline. This CDR3 has 15 residues. The CDR3 protein is CASSLVRDGEYGYTF. The CDR3 DNA is TGTGCCAGCAGTCTAGTACGGGACGGAGAATATGGCTACACCTTC.

The rearrangement links TRBV11-2 to TRBJ2-3; 7 bases map to TRBD2. The V and J ends lost 2 bases and 4 bases, in that order; junction bases with no gene match: 9. The CDR3 loop spans 16 amino acids. Germline loops: CDR1 SGHAT, CDR2 FQNNGV. CDR3 nucleotide sequence: TGTGCCAGCAGCTTACGGGGACTATGGGCGGCAGATACGCAGTATTTT. Protein product: CASSLRGLWAADTQYF. Filled out from reference TRBV11-2 and TRBJ2-3, the complete variable domain reads EAGVAQSPRYKIIEKRQSVAFWCNPISGHATLYWYQQILGQGPKLLIQFQNNGVVDDSQLPKDRFSAERLKGVDSTLKIQPAKLEDSAVYLCASSLRGLWAADTQYFGPGTRLTVL.

The rearrangement links TRBV19 to TRBJ1-6; 12 nucleotides line up with TRBD1. Germline-derived CDR1 and CDR2 are LNHDA and SQIVND (reference sequence). There are 16 residues in the CDR3. V lost 9 bases, J lost 8 bases, and 11 bases stayed unmatched. CDR3 sequence: CASRDRGRGKDSPLHF. CDR3 sequence (DNA): TGTGCCAGCCGGGACAGGGGGCGGGGTAAGGATTCACCCCTCCACTTT. Looking up the rest from reference TRBV19 and TRBJ1-6 gives the full variable domain: DGGITQSPKYLFRKEGQNVTLSCEQNLNHDAMYWYRQDPGQGLRLIYYSQIVNDFQKGDIAEGYSVSREKKESFPLTVTSAQKNPTAFYLCASRDRGRGKDSPLHFGNGTRLTVT.

The rearrangement links TRBV11-2 to TRBJ2-7; the D is unclear. V lost 0 bases and J 0 bases, leaving 6 bases between the germline ends. The length of the CDR3 is 14 residues. Looked up from germline, CDR1 is SGHAT and CDR2 is FQNNGV. CDR3: CASSLDYTSYEQYV. Written as DNA, the CDR3 is TGTGCCAGCAGCTTAGATTACACCTCCTACGAGCAGTACGTC.

The rearrangement uses TRBV6-5 and TRBJ2-1; 7 nucleotides match TRBD2. Germline CDR1 and CDR2: MNHEY and SVGAGI. The CDR3 length is 16 residues. The V segment lost 0 bases and the J segment 2 bases; nucleotides outside the gene matches: 4. The DNA for the CDR3 is TGTGCCAGCAGTTACTCTGCGCTAGCGGCCTACAATGAGCAGTTCTTC. Its protein product is CASSYSALAAYNEQFF.

The chain links TRBV19 to TRBJ2-7; 10 bases map to TRBD2. Germline V CDR1 and CDR2: LNHDA, SQIVND (reference sequence). V shed 2 bases and J 4 bases; nucleotides not matched to a gene: 2. There are 14 residues in the CDR3. DNA of the CDR3: TGTGCCAGTAGTATATCGACTAGCGGGTACGAGCAGTACTTC. It yields the protein CASSISTSGYEQYF.